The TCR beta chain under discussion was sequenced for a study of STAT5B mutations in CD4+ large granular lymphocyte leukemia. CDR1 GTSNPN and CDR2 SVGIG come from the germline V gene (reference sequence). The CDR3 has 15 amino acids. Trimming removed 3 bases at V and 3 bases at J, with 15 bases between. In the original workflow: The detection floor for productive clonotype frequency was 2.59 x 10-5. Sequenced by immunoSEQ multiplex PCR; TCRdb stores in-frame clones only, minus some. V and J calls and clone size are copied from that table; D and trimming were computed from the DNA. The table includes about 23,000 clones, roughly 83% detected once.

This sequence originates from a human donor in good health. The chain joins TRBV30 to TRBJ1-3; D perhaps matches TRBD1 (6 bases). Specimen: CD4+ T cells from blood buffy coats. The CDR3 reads CAWSRLGASGNTIYF. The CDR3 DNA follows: TGTGCCTGGAGCCGTCTGGGGGCGAGTGGAAACACCATATATTTT.